Below are 16 T cell receptor beta chains sequenced from a single sample in a study of T cell changes during pregnancy in multiple sclerosis. Sequenced by immunoSEQ multiplex PCR; TCRdb stores in-frame clones only, minus some. The sample lists roughly 69,000 clones, approximately 91% seen once, with roughly 1.5% in the top ten. The sequences come from peripheral blood, collected in the third trimester of pregnancy. All receptors derive from a female donor with multiple sclerosis, enrolled in a pregnancy study.

The chain links TRBV18 to TRBJ2-3; the match to TRBD2 covers 9 bases. CDR1 and CDR2 from the germline V gene are KGHSH and LQKENI. Germline trimming cut 4 bases from V and 4 bases from J; bases unmatched to any gene: 9. The CDR3 sequence is 16 residues long. In DNA form, the CDR3 reads TGTGCCAGCTCACTTAAAGCGGGGGGATCGGCAGATACGCAGTATTTT. The encoded protein is CASSLKAGGSADTQYF.

The chain couples TRBV19 to TRBJ1-3; D not certain. Germline-derived CDR1 and CDR2 are LNHDA and SQIVND (reference sequence). V shed 3 bases and J shed 3 bases, with 3 bases lying between them. CDR3 length equals 12 residues. CDR3 region: CASSIRGNTIYF. The CDR3 DNA reads TGTGCCAGTAGTATCCGTGGAAACACCATATATTTT.

V gene TRBV9 combines with J gene TRBJ2-5; 7 bases align to TRBD2. The V and J ends lost 4 bases and 1 base, in that order; junction bases with no gene match: 7. Germline CDR1 reads SGDLS; CDR2 reads YYNGEE. The CDR3 has 15 amino acids. The CDR3 sequence is CASSPLGGGQETQYF. The CDR3 DNA follows: TGTGCCAGCAGCCCCCTGGGGGGGGGCCAAGAGACCCAGTACTTC.

The V and J genes are TRBV7-8 and TRBJ2-7; D may be TRBD1 (6 bases). V lost 1 base and J lost 7, with 11 bases in between. Looked up from germline, CDR1 is SGHVS and CDR2 is FQNEAQ. The CDR3 length is 13 residues. DNA of the CDR3: TGTGCCAGCAGCTTAGAGGGGGTCGGGGAGCAGTACTTC. Its protein is CASSLEGVGEQYF.

This chain links TRBV7-2 with TRBJ2-7; a possible D gene is TRBD1 (6 bases). The V gene's germline CDR1 is SGHTA and CDR2 FQGNSA. This CDR3 spans 15 amino acids. Trimming pared 5 bases from V and 7 bases from J, leaving 21 bases between. The CDR3 region is CASSRAGEPYWEQYF. The CDR3 DNA reads TGTGCCAGCAGCCGGGCAGGGGAACCTTATTGGGAGCAGTACTTC. Full variable domain (outside the CDR3, taken from reference TRBV7-2 and TRBJ2-7): GAGVSQSPSNKVTEKGKDVELRCDPISGHTALYWYRQSLGQGLEFLIYFQGNSAPDKSGLPSDRFSAERTGGSVSTLTIQRTQQEDSAVYLCASSRAGEPYWEQYFGPGTRLTVT.

The genes are TRBV30 and TRBJ1-1, with D perhaps TRBD1 (6 bases). CDR1 and CDR2 (germline): GTSNPN, SVGIG (reference sequence). The V and J ends lost 7 bases and 6 bases respectively, with 18 bases between them. This CDR3 comprises 13 residues. For the CDR3, the DNA is TGTGCCTCCCACCGGGGGGGCGGCGCTGAAGCTTTCTTT. The encoded protein is CASHRGGGAEAFF.

J is TRBJ2-3 and V is TRBV14, with 9 bases aligning to TRBD1. Trimming cost V 1 base and J 6 bases; bases outside gene matches: 14. This CDR3 has 18 amino acids. Germline V gives CDR1 SGHDN, CDR2 FVKESK. CDR3 in DNA: TGTGCCAGCAGCCAAGTGGACTGGAGGGGACAGGGTAGGGATACGCAGTATTTT. This translates into CASSQVDWRGQGRDTQYF.

V usage is TRBV6-1 and J usage is TRBJ1-2; 8 bases map to TRBD1. The trim removed 2 bases at V and 8 bases at J, leaving 10 bases unmatched. Per the germline V gene, CDR1 is MNHNS and CDR2 is SASEGT. The CDR3 spans 15 residues. CDR3 nucleotides: TGTGCCAGCAGTGAACTATCCGACAGGGGAGGAGGCTACACCTTC. This sequence encodes CASSELSDRGGGYTF.

The V gene is TRBV19, the J gene TRBJ1-5; TRBD1 aligns across 8 bases. CDR1 is LNHDA, CDR2 SQIVND, per germline (reference sequence). The CDR3 is 17 amino acids. CDR3 residues: CDNRKLNRGYRDQPQHF. The CDR3, as DNA: TGTGACAACCGCAAATTAAACAGGGGGTATCGGGATCAGCCCCAGCATTTT.

This clone came up once. The rearrangement links TRBV5-8 to TRBJ1-2; the match to TRBD1 covers 10 bases. V was pared by 5 bases and J by 4 bases, with 11 bases of the junction left unmatched. The CDR3 sequence is 16 residues long. The germline CDR1 and CDR2 sequences are SGHTS and YDEGEE. The CDR3 region has the DNA TGTGCCAGCAGGCGCCGGTACCGGGACAGGGGCTATGGCTACACCTTC. This sequence encodes CASRRRYRDRGYGYTF.

V gene TRBV7-3 combines with J gene TRBJ2-1; 8 bases fit TRBD1. The V and J ends lost 2 bases and 7 bases, in that order; junction bases with no gene match: 7. The CDR3 length is 15 residues. Germline CDR1 reads SGHTA; CDR2 reads FQGTGA. CDR3 DNA: TGTGCCAGCAGCTTATCGGACAGGGTGTGGAATGAGCAGTTCTTC. It is translated as CASSLSDRVWNEQFF.

The chain combines TRBV6-6 with TRBJ1-2; D is ambiguous. V lost 0 bases to trimming and J lost 0 bases, with 11 bases between them. This CDR3 has 16 amino acids. Germline V gene lookup returns CDR1 MNHNY and CDR2 SVGAGI (reference sequence). The CDR3 is CASSYSRRVTNYGYTF. The CDR3 nucleotides are TGTGCCAGCAGTTACTCGAGGCGGGTTACTAACTATGGCTACACCTTC.

The V and J genes are TRBV30 and TRBJ2-4, with a possible D match to TRBD2 (6 bases). The CDR3 is 14 amino acids. CDR1 GTSNPN and CDR2 SVGIG come from the germline V gene (reference sequence). The V end lost 2 bases, the J end lost 6 bases, and 14 bases lay between the germline ends. The CDR3 protein is CAWSRVSGVNIQYF. The CDR3 bases are TGTGCCTGGAGTAGAGTTTCGGGGGTAAACATTCAGTACTTC.

J is TRBJ2-5 and V is TRBV5-1; D is uncertain. The CDR3 runs 15 residues. CDR1 and CDR2 from the germline V gene are SGHRS and YFSETQ. The V and J ends lost 4 bases and 3 bases respectively, with 16 bases between them. The CDR3 DNA sequence: TGCGCCAGCAGCCCATTAGTAGCCGGTGAAGAGACCCAGTACTTC. Translated: CASSPLVAGEETQYF.

The rearrangement joins TRBV27 to TRBJ2-3, with no clear D. The CDR3 covers 14 residues. Trimming removed 4 bases at V and 0 bases at J, with 8 bases between. Germline V gives CDR1 MNHEY, CDR2 SMNVEV (reference sequence). The CDR3 loop is CASSSGSSTDTQYF. As DNA, the CDR3 is TGTGCCAGCAGTTCCGGGTCGAGCACAGATACGCAGTATTTT.

CDR3 nucleotides: TGTGCCAGCAGCCAACGGGCCGGGGGGTGGGGCTACAATGAGCAGTTCTTC. This sequence encodes CASSQRAGGWGYNEQFF. V gene TRBV4-2 combines with J gene TRBJ2-1, with 7 bases that match TRBD2. The V and J ends lost 2 bases and 3 bases, in that order; junction bases with no gene match: 10. The CDR3 covers 17 residues. Germline V lookup: CDR1 LGHNA, CDR2 YNFKEQ.